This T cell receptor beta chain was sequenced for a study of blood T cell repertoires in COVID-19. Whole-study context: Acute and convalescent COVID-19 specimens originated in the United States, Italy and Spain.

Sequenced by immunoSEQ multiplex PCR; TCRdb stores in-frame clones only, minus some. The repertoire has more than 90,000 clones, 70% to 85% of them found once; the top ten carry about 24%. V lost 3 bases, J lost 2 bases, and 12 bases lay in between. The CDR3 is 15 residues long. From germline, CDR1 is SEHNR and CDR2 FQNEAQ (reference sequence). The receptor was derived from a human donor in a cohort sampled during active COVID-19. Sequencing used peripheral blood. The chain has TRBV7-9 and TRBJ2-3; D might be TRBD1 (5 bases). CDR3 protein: CASSLGQVITDTQYF. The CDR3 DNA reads TGTGCCAGCAGCTTGGGGCAGGTGATCACAGATACGCAGTATTTT.